These T cell receptor beta chains were read from a single sample in a study of blood T cell repertoires in COVID-19. Clones were read by immunoSEQ multiplex PCR, and TCRdb kept only the in-frame ones, dropping some. The table has 95,000 to 100,000 clones, 80% to 90% seen once; the top ten hold about 1.7%. Material: peripheral blood. The receptors here all came from an elderly man with acute or convalescent COVID-19. The CDR3 runs from the conserved cysteine through the conserved F or W. D genes are given only for firm matches. Size tells how often a clone was seen (once, few, many) or the class of an expanded clone, and some rows leave it out.

v_gene	abundance	d_gene	len	j_gene	CDR3aa	CDR3nt
TRBV7-3	-	TRBD1	15	TRBJ2-3	CASSLGQGDTDTQYF	TGTGCCAGCAGCTTAGGGCAGGGGGACACAGATACGCAGTATTTT
TRBV5-4	few	TRBD1	17	TRBJ2-2	CASSRVGQGAFTGELFF	TGTGCCAGCAGCCGGGTAGGACAGGGGGCTTTCACCGGGGAGCTGTTTTTT
TRBV6-6	-	TRBD1	16	TRBJ1-2	CASSPGTGDGGGGYTF	TGTGCCAGCAGTCCCGGGACAGGGGATGGGGGAGGTGGCTACACCTTC
TRBV29-1	once	TRBD1	10	TRBJ1-2	CSVGQGGYTF	TGCAGCGTTGGACAGGGTGGCTACACCTTC
TRBV4-1	-	-	15	TRBJ2-1	CASSQAGVYYNEQFF	TGCGCCAGCAGCCAAGCCGGAGTTTACTACAATGAGCAGTTCTTC
TRBV5-4	-	TRBD1	13	TRBJ1-1	CASSLTGGSEAFF	TGTGCCAGCAGCCTCACAGGGGGCTCTGAAGCTTTCTTT
TRBV10-3	-	-	14	TRBJ1-1	CATSGGFGSSEAFF	TGTGCCACCTCGGGGGGGTTTGGTTCCTCTGAAGCTTTCTTT
TRBV19	-	-	13	TRBJ1-4	CASSLATNEKLFF	TGTGCCAGTAGTCTTGCAACTAATGAAAAACTGTTTTTT
TRBV6-5	-	TRBD2	16	TRBJ2-5	CASSSGLAGERETQYF	TGTGCCAGCAGTTCGGGACTAGCGGGAGAGAGAGAGACCCAGTACTTC
TRBV7-9	-	-	12	TRBJ2-5	CASSLEAMAQYF	TGTGCCAGCAGCTTGGAGGCCATGGCCCAGTACTTC
TRBV9	-	TRBD2	16	TRBJ2-1	CASSVEASGRGNEQFF	TGTGCCAGCAGCGTAGAGGCTAGCGGGAGGGGGAATGAGCAGTTCTTC
TRBV9	few	-	15	TRBJ1-2	CASSAYTSGMGGYTF	TGTGCCAGCAGCGCATACACATCAGGGATGGGTGGCTACACCTTC
TRBV13	-	-	14	TRBJ2-5	CASSIIAEQETQYF	TGTGCCAGCAGCATCATAGCGGAACAAGAGACCCAGTACTTC
TRBV4-3	few	-	16	TRBJ1-4	CASSQDGGFTNEKLFF	TGCGCCAGCAGCCAAGATGGGGGGTTTACTAATGAAAAACTGTTTTTT
TRBV7-2	-	-	14	TRBJ2-7	CASSNPGGSYEQYF	TGTGCCAGCAGCAACCCCGGGGGATCCTACGAGCAGTACTTC
TRBV7-2	-	-	13	TRBJ2-1	CASSRDLNNEQFF	TGTGCCAGCAGCCGGGACTTAAACAATGAGCAGTTCTTC
TRBV2	-	TRBD1	17	TRBJ1-4	CASRNRQGRGANEKLFF	TGTGCCAGCAGGAACCGACAGGGAAGGGGAGCTAATGAAAAACTGTTTTTT
TRBV19	-	-	14	TRBJ2-7	CASSIGRDPDEQYF	TGTGCCAGTAGTATAGGGCGGGACCCGGACGAGCAGTACTTC
TRBV7-2	-	TRBD1	15	TRBJ2-1	CASRSDRGPYNEQFF	TGTGCCAGCAGATCCGACAGGGGCCCTTACAATGAGCAGTTCTTC
TRBV5-8	once	-	15	TRBJ1-6	CASSLEQGYNSPLHF	TGTGCCAGCAGCTTGGAACAGGGCTATAATTCACCCCTCCACTTT
TRBV6-2/TRBV6-3	-	-	16	TRBJ2-1	CASSLPPRSSGGEQFF	TGTGCCAGCAGCCTCCCTCCCAGATCCTCCGGGGGTGAGCAGTTCTTC
TRBV7-8	-	-	15	TRBJ1-1	CASSLGNRVDTEAFF	TGTGCCAGCAGCTTAGGGAACAGGGTCGACACTGAAGCTTTCTTT
TRBV5-1	-	TRBD1	18	TRBJ1-3	CASSSGQGFPGSGNTIYF	TGCGCCAGCAGCTCAGGACAGGGCTTTCCAGGCTCTGGAAACACCATATATTTT
TRBV27	-	TRBD2	19	TRBJ2-7	CATRKTGLAGGGWTYEQYF	TGTGCCACCAGGAAAACAGGACTAGCGGGAGGAGGATGGACCTACGAGCAGTACTTC
TRBV6-5	once	-	14	TRBJ2-3	CASTRGTATDTQYF	TGTGCCAGCACCCGCGGCACCGCCACAGATACGCAGTATTTT
TRBV4-2	-	-	14	TRBJ1-2	CASSSRTAASGYTF	TGTGCCAGCAGCTCACGGACTGCCGCATCTGGCTACACCTTC
TRBV5-1	-	TRBD1	15	TRBJ1-1	CASSLRQGKFTEAFF	TGCGCCAGCAGCCTGCGACAGGGGAAGTTCACTGAAGCTTTCTTT
TRBV18	-	-	12	TRBJ2-7	CASSPSSYEQYF	TGTGCCAGCTCACCGAGCTCCTACGAGCAGTACTTC
TRBV18	-	TRBD1	14	TRBJ1-2	CASSPRGQDYGYTF	TGTGCCAGCTCACCACGGGGACAGGACTATGGCTACACCTTC
TRBV4-1	-	-	14	TRBJ1-5	CASSQDRGRQPQHF	TGCGCCAGCAGCCAAGATAGGGGTCGACAGCCCCAGCATTTT
TRBV11-2	once	-	15	TRBJ2-3	CASSLTGAWGDTQYF	TGTGCCAGCAGCTTAACGGGAGCCTGGGGAGATACGCAGTATTTT
TRBV10-3	-	TRBD1	16	TRBJ1-3	CAISESRDSSGNTIYF	TGTGCCATCAGTGAGTCGAGGGACAGCTCTGGAAACACCATATATTTT
TRBV18	-	-	15	TRBJ1-1	CASSPGSRGFTEAFF	TGTGCCAGCTCACCTGGCTCGAGGGGGTTTACTGAAGCTTTCTTT
TRBV6-6	few	TRBD1	15	TRBJ1-6	CASSYGNRGDSPLHF	TGTGCCAGCAGTTACGGGAACAGGGGGGATTCACCCCTCCACTTT
TRBV6-2/TRBV6-3	-	TRBD1	14	TRBJ1-2	CASSSAGQAYGYTF	TGTGCCAGCAGTTCTGCGGGACAGGCCTATGGCTACACCTTC
TRBV19	-	TRBD1	12	TRBJ1-5	CASQGARQPQHF	TGTGCCAGTCAGGGGGCACGGCAGCCCCAGCATTTT
TRBV7-9	-	-	14	TRBJ1-3	CASSRTSSGNTIYF	TGTGCCAGCAGCCGGACTAGTTCTGGAAACACCATATATTTT
TRBV19	-	TRBD1	14	TRBJ1-1	CASIHRDRDTEAFF	TGTGCCAGTATTCACCGGGACAGGGACACTGAAGCTTTCTTT
TRBV15	-	-	14	TRBJ1-6	CATSRDRGNSPLHF	TGTGCCACCAGCAGAGATAGGGGGAATTCACCCCTCCACTTT
TRBV14	-	-	11	TRBJ2-1	CASSQLFEQFF	TGTGCCAGCAGCCAACTGTTTGAGCAGTTCTTC
TRBV7-2	-	-	14	TRBJ2-7	CASSLRLNSYEQYF	TGTGCCAGCAGCCTAAGACTTAACTCCTACGAGCAGTACTTC
TRBV6-5	-	TRBD1	13	TRBJ1-6	CASSYRQGPSLHF	TGTGCCAGCAGTTACCGACAGGGTCCCTCCCTCCACTTT
TRBV30	-	TRBD1	11	TRBJ1-1	CAWSKGGQAFF	TGTGCCTGGAGTAAAGGGGGCCAAGCTTTCTTT
TRBV2	-	-	15	TRBJ2-5	CASSLIRTDQETQYF	TGTGCCAGCAGCCTTATCAGGACAGACCAAGAGACCCAGTACTTC
TRBV6-6	once	-	15	TRBJ2-7	CASSYPGQVSYEQYF	TGTGCCAGCAGTTACCCAGGGCAGGTCTCCTACGAGCAGTACTTC
TRBV5-1	-	-	13	TRBJ2-7	CASSLTGIYEQYF	TGCGCCAGTTCCCTCACCGGGATCTACGAGCAGTACTTC
TRBV5-4	-	TRBD1	16	TRBJ2-4	CASSSGQPLAKNIQYF	TGTGCCAGCAGCTCGGGACAGCCCCTAGCCAAAAACATTCAGTACTTC
TRBV6-5	few	-	13	TRBJ1-2	CASSEGGSYGYTF	TGTGCCAGCAGCGAGGGGGGGAGCTATGGCTACACCTTC
TRBV28	-	TRBD1	16	TRBJ1-5	CASSHHQGASNQPQHF	TGTGCCAGCAGTCACCATCAGGGGGCGAGCAATCAGCCCCAGCATTTT
TRBV19	-	-	15	TRBJ2-1	CASSNSRSSYNEQFF	TGTGCCAGTAGTAATTCCCGGAGCTCCTACAATGAGCAGTTCTTC
TRBV27	-	TRBD1	15	TRBJ2-7	CASSPGTGSTYEQYF	TGTGCCAGCAGTCCCGGGACAGGGAGTACCTACGAGCAGTACTTC
TRBV19	-	-	13	TRBJ1-1	CASKSREITEAFF	TGTGCCAGTAAAAGTCGGGAAATAACTGAAGCTTTCTTT
TRBV5-4	-	TRBD2	19	TRBJ2-1	CASSLALGDSGRLYNEQFF	TGTGCCAGCAGCTTGGCCCTCGGGGATAGCGGGAGGTTGTACAATGAGCAGTTCTTC
TRBV9	-	-	12	TRBJ2-3	CASSEQGDTQYF	TGTGCCAGCAGCGAACAGGGAGATACGCAGTATTTT
TRBV18	-	TRBD1	15	TRBJ1-5	CASSETGQGNQPQHF	TGTGCCAGCTCTGAGACGGGACAGGGTAATCAGCCCCAGCATTTT
TRBV27	once	TRBD1	16	TRBJ2-7	CASSFLRTGLSYEQYF	TGTGCCAGCAGTTTTTTACGGACAGGCCTCTCCTACGAGCAGTACTTC
TRBV7-9	-	-	14	TRBJ2-1	CASSPGRDNNEQFF	TGTGCCAGCAGCCCAGGGCGCGACAACAATGAGCAGTTCTTC
TRBV4-3	-	-	17	TRBJ1-3	CASSQDPWTARGNTIYF	TGCGCCAGCAGCCAAGACCCTTGGACAGCGAGAGGAAACACCATATATTTT
TRBV4-3	-	TRBD1	19	TRBJ1-2	CASSQDLNNRGMKGYGYTF	TGCGCCAGCAGCCAAGATCTTAACAACAGGGGAATGAAAGGGTATGGCTACACCTTC
TRBV19	-	TRBD1	14	TRBJ2-4	CASSIGQGADIQYF	TGTGCCAGTAGTATAGGACAGGGGGCAGACATTCAGTACTTC